This T cell receptor beta chain comes out of a study of tumor-infiltrating lymphocytes in oesophageal squamous cell carcinoma. TCRdb ran MiXCR on the PCR reads and lists one entry per CDR3 protein. The table has fewer than 4,500 distinct CDR3 sequences, 11% to 15% seen once. CDR3 length: 15 amino acids. The V end was cut by 3 bases, the J end by 2 bases, with 14 bases between. In germline, CDR1 is SGDLS, CDR2 YYNGEE. This TCR was recovered from a male donor with esophageal squamous cell carcinoma. Sequencing input: esophageal tumor tissue. The gene calls are TRBV9 and TRBJ1-1; D ambiguous. The DNA of the CDR3 is TGTGCCAGCAGCGCCGGATCCCTCGGAAACACTGAAGCTTTCTTT. Its translation is CASSAGSLGNTEAFF.